The T cell receptor beta chain under discussion was sequenced for a study of OX40 agonist ivuxolimab in advanced cancers. Across the whole study: The patients got ivuxolimab, which is an agonistic anti-OX40 (CD134) antibody. Dose-escalation cases comprised hepatocellular carcinoma, melanoma, renal cell or head and neck cancer.

The data were produced by immunoSEQ multiplex PCR, yet TCRdb's version contains in-frame clones alone and is incomplete. This table holds under 40,000 clones, approximately 80% found once. Blood draws occurred at baseline, cycle 4 day 1, and cycle 7 day 1. This CDR3 has 13 amino acids. Germline V gives CDR1 LNHNV, CDR2 YYDKDF (reference sequence). V gave up 0 bases and J gave up 1 base, with 4 bases separating them. This specimen consisted of CD4+ or CD8+ T cells sorted from blood, obtained in a trial of the OX40 agonist ivuxolimab. The sequence derives from an adult with an advanced solid tumor such as melanoma, head and neck, liver or kidney cancer. The chain employs TRBV15 and TRBJ2-7, with no clear D. CDR3 coding DNA: TGTGCCACCAGCAGAGATCGGTCCTACGAGCAGTACTTC. As protein: CATSRDRSYEQYF.